The present T cell receptor (beta chain) was sequenced within a study of T cell responses to AZD1222 COVID-19 vaccine. General study results and limits: Clonal diversity was possibly underestimated, and the donors were mostly white British, with more females. Repertoires were obtained only post-peak T cell response. Two AZD1222 administrations were followed by greater Spike-specific TCR breadth and depth.

Clones were sequenced by immunoSEQ multiplex PCR, and TCRdb holds only the in-frame ones, with some missing. The table records roughly 130,000 clones, 88% of them present only once. Turning to this clone: Its target is unknown.

The CDR3 runs to 13 residues. V was pared by 6 bases and J by 9 bases, with 7 bases of the junction left unmatched. Germline CDR1 is ENHRY and CDR2 is SYGVKD. The V call is TRBV10-3, the J call TRBJ1-5; 8 bases align to TRBD1. The input for sequencing was peripheral blood, taken on day 0 of MenACWY control vaccination. The clonotype comes from an adult in good health. CDR3 in amino acids: CAISRDRQGPQHF. The CDR3 region has the DNA TGTGCCATCAGCCGGGACAGGCAAGGGCCCCAGCATTTT.